The 3 T cell receptor beta chains reported below all come from one sample, sequenced in a study of cytomegalovirus exposure and HLA in healthy donors. The PCR used 60 Vbeta and 13 Jbeta primers. The table came from immunoSEQ multiplex PCR; TCRdb's copy has only in-frame clones and leaves some out. Of about 140,000 clones in the sample, roughly 62% were seen once. Sequenced material: PBMCs. The origin of the receptors is a male donor in good health and CMV-seronegative.

The chain has TRBV9 and TRBJ2-2; possible D gene TRBD1, 6 bases. The CDR3 extends over 16 amino acids. Germline assignment: CDR1 SGDLS and CDR2 YYNGEE. Trimming pared 0 bases from V and 9 bases from J, leaving 18 bases between. The CDR3 loop reads CASSVDLTGSLRELFF. In nucleotides, the CDR3 is TGTGCCAGCAGCGTAGATCTCACAGGGTCCCTTCGGGAGCTGTTTTTT. The full variable domain, its missing parts supplied by reference TRBV9 and TRBJ2-2, is DSGVTQTPKHLITATGQRVTLRCSPRSGDLSVYWYQQSLDQGLQFLIQYYNGEERAKGNILERFSAQQFPDLHSELNLSSLELGDSALYFCASSVDLTGSLRELFFGEGSRLTVL.

The chain employs TRBV5-4 and TRBJ2-1; 11 nucleotides line up with TRBD1. Germline CDR1 is SGHNT and CDR2 is YYREEE (reference sequence). This CDR3 contains 15 residues. Trimming took 2 bases from V and 4 from J; bases not matched to a gene: 2. CDR3 DNA: TGTGCCAGCAGCTTTGGGACAGGGGGATACAATGAGCAGTTCTTC. Translated, it gives CASSFGTGGYNEQFF.

The V gene is TRBV5-1, the J gene TRBJ2-7; TRBD1 aligns across 7 bases. The CDR3 runs to 14 residues. Germline CDR1 is SGHRS and CDR2 is YFSETQ. The junction had 7 bases not matched to a gene; V was cut back by 0 bases and J by 7 bases. CDR3: CASSLGQGVREQYF. As DNA, the CDR3 is TGCGCCAGCAGCTTGGGACAGGGAGTAAGGGAGCAGTACTTC.